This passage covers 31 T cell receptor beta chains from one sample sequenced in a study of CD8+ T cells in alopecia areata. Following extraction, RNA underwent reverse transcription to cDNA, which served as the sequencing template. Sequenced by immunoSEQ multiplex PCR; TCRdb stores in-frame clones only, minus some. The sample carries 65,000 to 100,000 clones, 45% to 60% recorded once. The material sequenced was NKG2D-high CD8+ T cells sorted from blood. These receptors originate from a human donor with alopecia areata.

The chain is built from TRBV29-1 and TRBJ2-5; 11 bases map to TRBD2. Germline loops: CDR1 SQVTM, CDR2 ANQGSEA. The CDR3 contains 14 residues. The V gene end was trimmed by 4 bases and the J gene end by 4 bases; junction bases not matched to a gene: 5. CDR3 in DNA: TGCAGCGTTGTTACTAGCGGGAGCGGAGAGACCCAGTACTTC. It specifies CSVVTSGSGETQYF.

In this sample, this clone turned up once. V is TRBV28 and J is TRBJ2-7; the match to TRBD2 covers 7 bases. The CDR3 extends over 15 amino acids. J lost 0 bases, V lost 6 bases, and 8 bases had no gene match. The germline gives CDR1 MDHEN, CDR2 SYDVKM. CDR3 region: CASSWLAVSSYEQYF. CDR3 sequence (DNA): TGTGCCAGCAGCTGGCTAGCGGTTAGCTCCTACGAGCAGTACTTC.

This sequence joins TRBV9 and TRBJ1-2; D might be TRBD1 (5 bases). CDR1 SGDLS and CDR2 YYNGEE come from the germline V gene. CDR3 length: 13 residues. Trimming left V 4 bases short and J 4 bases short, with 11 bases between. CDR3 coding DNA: TGTGCCAGCAGCAGTGGGGGTGGCTATGGCTACACCTTC. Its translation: CASSSGGGYGYTF.

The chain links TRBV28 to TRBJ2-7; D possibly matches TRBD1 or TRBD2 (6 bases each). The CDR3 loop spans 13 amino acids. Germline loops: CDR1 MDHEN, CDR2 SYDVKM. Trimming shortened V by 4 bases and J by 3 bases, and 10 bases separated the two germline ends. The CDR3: CASSYRGDYEQYF. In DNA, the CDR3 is TGTGCCAGCAGTTATAGGGGGGACTACGAGCAGTACTTC.

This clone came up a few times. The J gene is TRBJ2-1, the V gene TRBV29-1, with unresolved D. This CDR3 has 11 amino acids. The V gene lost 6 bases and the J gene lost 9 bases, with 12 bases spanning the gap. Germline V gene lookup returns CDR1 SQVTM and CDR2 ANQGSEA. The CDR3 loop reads CSVPWNLEQFF. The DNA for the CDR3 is TGCAGCGTGCCTTGGAATCTTGAGCAGTTCTTC.

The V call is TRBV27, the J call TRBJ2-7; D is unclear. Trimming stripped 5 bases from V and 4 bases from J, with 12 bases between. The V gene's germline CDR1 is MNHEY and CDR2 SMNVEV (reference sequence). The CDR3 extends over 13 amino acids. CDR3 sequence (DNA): TGTGCCAGCAGTCCATTCCCGAAATACGAGCAGTACTTC. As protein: CASSPFPKYEQYF.

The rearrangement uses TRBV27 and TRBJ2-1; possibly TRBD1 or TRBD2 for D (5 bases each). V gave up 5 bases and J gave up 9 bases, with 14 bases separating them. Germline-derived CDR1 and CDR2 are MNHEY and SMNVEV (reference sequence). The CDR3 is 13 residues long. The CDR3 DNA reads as TGTGCCAGCAGTGTCCCCTCGGGACCTGAGCAGTTCTTC. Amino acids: CASSVPSGPEQFF.

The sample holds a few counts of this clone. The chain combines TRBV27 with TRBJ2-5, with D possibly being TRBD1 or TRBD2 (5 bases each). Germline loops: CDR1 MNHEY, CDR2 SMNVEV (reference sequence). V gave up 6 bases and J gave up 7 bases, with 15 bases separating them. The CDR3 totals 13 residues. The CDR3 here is CASSPGSAVTQYF. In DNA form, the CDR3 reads TGTGCCAGCAGCCCAGGGAGTGCGGTGACCCAGTACTTC.

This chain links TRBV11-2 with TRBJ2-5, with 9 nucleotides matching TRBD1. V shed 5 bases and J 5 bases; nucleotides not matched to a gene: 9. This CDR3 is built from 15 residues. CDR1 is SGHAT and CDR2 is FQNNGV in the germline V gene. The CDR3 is CASSVRDRVGETQYF. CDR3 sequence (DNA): TGTGCCAGCAGCGTCCGGGACAGGGTTGGTGAGACCCAGTACTTC.

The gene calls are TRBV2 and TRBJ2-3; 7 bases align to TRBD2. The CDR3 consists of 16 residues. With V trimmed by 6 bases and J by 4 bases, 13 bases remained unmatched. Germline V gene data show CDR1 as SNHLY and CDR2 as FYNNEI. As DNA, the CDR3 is TGTGCCAGCAGGACAACCGCGGGAGTCCGCCCAGATACGCAGTATTTT. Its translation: CASRTTAGVRPDTQYF.

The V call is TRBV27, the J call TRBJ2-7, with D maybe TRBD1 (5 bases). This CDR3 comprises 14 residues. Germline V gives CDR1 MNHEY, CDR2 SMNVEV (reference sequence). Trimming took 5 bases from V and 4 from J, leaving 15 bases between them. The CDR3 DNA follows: TGTGCCAGCAGTAAAAGGGGCGTGGTGTACGAGCAGTACTTC. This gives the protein CASSKRGVVYEQYF.

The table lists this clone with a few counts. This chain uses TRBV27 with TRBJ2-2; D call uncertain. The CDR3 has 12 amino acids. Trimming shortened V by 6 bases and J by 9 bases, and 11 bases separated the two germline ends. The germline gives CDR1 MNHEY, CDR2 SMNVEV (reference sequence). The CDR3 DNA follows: TGTGCCAGCAGGACCTTTGACCGGGAGCTGTTTTTT. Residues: CASRTFDRELFF.

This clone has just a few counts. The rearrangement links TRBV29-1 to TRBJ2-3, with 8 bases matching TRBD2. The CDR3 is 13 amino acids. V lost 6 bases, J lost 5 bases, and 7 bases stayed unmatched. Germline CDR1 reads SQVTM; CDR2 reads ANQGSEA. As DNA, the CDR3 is TGCAGCGTCTCCGGGACTAGTAGAGATACGCAGTATTTT. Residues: CSVSGTSRDTQYF.

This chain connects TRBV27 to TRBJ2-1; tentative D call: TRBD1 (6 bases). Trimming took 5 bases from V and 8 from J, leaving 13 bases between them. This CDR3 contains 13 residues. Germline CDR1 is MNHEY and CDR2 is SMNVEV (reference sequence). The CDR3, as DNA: TGTGCCAGCAGTCCCCTGACAGGTGATGAGCAGTTCTTC. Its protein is CASSPLTGDEQFF.

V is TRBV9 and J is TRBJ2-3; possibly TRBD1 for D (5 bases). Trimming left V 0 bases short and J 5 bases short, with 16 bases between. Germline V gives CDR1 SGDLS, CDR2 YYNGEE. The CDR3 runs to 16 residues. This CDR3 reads CASSVEGATDGDTQYF. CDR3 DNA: TGTGCCAGCAGCGTAGAAGGGGCTACAGATGGAGATACGCAGTATTTT.

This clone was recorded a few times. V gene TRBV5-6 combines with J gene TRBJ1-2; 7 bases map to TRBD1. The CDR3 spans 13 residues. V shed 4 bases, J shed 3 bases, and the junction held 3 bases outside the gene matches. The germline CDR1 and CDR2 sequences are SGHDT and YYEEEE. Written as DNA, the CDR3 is TGTGCCAGCAGCGCCGGGACAGACTATGGCTACACCTTC. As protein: CASSAGTDYGYTF.

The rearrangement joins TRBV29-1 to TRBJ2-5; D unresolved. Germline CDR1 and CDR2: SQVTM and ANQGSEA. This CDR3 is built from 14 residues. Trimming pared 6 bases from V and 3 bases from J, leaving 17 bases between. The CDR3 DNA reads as TGCAGCGTCGTTGGTTTAGTTTATGAAGAGACCCAGTACTTC. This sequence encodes CSVVGLVYEETQYF. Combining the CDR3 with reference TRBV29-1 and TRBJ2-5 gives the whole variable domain SAVISQKPSRDICQRGTSLTIQCQVDSQVTMMFWYRQQPGQSLTLIATANQGSEATYESGFVIDKFPISRPNLTFSTLTVSNMSPEDSSIYLCSVVGLVYEETQYFGPGTRLLVL.

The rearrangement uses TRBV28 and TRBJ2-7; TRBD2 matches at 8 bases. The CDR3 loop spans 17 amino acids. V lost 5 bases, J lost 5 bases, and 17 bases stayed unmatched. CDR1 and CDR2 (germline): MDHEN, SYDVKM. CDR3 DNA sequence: TGTGCCAGCAGTCCATGGGGGGGCGGGAGGACCTCTGACGAGCAGTACTTC. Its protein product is CASSPWGGGRTSDEQYF.

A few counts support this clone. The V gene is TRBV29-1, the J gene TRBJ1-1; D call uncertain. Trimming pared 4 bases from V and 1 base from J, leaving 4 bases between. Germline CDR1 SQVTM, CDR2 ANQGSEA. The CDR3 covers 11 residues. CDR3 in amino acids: CSVGQNTEAFF. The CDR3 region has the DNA TGCAGCGTTGGACAGAACACTGAAGCTTTCTTT.

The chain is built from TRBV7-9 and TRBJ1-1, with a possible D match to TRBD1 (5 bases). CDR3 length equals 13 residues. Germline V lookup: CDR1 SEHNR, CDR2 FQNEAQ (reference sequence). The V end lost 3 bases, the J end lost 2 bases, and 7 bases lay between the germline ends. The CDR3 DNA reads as TGTGCCAGCAGCTTCAGGGCCAACACTGAAGCTTTCTTT. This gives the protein CASSFRANTEAFF.

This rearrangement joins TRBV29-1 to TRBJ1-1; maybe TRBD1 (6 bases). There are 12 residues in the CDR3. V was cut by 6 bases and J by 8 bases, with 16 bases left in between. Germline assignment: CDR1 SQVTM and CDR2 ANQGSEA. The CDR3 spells CSVEGDKGEAFF. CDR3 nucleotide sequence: TGCAGCGTCGAGGGGGACAAAGGGGAAGCTTTCTTT.

CDR3: CASSEQYF. The CDR3 DNA follows: TGTGCCAGCAGCGAGCAGTACTTC. The chain combines TRBV6-6 with TRBJ2-7; D is undetermined. Germline CDR1 and CDR2: MNHNY and SVGAGI (reference sequence). V was clipped by 6 bases and J by 6 bases, with 0 bases between them. The CDR3 has 8 residues.

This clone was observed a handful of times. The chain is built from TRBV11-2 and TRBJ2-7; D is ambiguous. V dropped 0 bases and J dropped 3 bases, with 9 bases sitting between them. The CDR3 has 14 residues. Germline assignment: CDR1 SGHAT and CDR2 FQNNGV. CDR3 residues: CASSLELTNYEQYF. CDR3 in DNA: TGTGCCAGCAGCTTAGAGCTTACCAACTACGAGCAGTACTTC.

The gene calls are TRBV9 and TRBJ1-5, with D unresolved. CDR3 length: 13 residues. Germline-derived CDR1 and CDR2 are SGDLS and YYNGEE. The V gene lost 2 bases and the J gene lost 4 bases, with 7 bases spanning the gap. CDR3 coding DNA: TGTGCCAGCAGCGTTGGGTTTAATCAGCCCCAGCATTTT. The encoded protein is CASSVGFNQPQHF.

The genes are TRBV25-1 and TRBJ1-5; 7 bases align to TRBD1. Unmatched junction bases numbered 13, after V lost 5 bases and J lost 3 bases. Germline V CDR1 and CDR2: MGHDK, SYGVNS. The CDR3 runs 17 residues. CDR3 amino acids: CASSPNRDSFPNQPQHF. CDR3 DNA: TGTGCCAGCAGTCCCAACCGGGACAGCTTTCCCAATCAGCCCCAGCATTTT.

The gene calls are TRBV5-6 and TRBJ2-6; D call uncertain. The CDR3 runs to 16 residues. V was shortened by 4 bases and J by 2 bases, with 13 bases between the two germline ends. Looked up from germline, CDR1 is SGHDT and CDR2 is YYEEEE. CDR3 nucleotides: TGTGCCAGCAGCCAGAATGAGGTAGCTGGGGCCAACGTCCTGACTTTC. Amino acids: CASSQNEVAGANVLTF.

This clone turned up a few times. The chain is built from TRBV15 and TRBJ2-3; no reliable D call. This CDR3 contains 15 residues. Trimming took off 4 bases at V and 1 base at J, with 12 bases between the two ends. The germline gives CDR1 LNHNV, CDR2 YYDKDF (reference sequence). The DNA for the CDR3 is TGTGCCACCAGCACGGCTCCTCAGGGCACAGATACGCAGTATTTT. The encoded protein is CATSTAPQGTDTQYF.

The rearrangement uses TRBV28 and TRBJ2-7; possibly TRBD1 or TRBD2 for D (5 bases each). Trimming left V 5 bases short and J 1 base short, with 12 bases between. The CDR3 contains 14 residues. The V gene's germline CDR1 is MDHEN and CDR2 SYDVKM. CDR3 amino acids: CASSTRGKSYEQYF. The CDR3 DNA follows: TGTGCCAGCAGTACGAGGGGCAAATCCTACGAGCAGTACTTC.

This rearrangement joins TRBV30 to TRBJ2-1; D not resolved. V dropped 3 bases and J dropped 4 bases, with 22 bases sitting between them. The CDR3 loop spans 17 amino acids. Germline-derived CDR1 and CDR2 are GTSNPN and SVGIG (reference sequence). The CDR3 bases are TGTGCCTGGAGGGAAGCCCGTGTGGATTACCATTACAATGAGCAGTTCTTC. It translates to CAWREARVDYHYNEQFF.

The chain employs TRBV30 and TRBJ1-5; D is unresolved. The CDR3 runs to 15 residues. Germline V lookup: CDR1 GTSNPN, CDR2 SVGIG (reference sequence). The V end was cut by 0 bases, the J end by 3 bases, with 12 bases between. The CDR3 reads CAWSVLGGYNQPQHF. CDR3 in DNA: TGTGCCTGGAGTGTACTGGGTGGGTACAATCAGCCCCAGCATTTT.

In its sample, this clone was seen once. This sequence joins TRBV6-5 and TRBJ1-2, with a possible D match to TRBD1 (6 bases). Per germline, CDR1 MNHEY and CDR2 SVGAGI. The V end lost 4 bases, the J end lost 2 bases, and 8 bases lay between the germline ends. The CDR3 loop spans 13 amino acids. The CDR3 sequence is CASSLGQNYGYTF. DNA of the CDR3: TGTGCCAGCAGTTTGGGACAAAACTATGGCTACACCTTC.